One and the same sample provided the 3 T cell receptor beta chains below, sequenced in a study of control samples from healthy donors and cancer patients. This table comes from immunoSEQ multiplex PCR, and its TCRdb copy is limited to in-frame clones, with some not included. The sample shows about 98,000 clones, roughly 83% of them seen only once. Sequencing was done on a sample of blood. The receptors originated from a woman aged 25 to 39 in good health.

CDR3 protein: CASGRSGGTDTQYF. The CDR3 DNA is TGTGCTAGTGGTCGCAGCGGGGGCACAGATACGCAGTATTTT. The V and J genes are TRBV12-5 and TRBJ2-3; 7 nucleotides align to TRBD2. Germline V lookup: CDR1 LGHNT, CDR2 FRNRAP. V lost 5 bases, J lost 1 base, and 3 bases stayed unmatched. The CDR3 contains 14 residues.

This chain connects TRBV6-6 to TRBJ2-3; D gene ambiguous. Trimming left V 7 bases short and J 4 bases short, with 9 bases between. Germline V CDR1 and CDR2: MNHNY, SVGAGI (reference sequence). The CDR3 has 12 amino acids. The CDR3 sequence is CASTRFPDTQYF. Written as DNA, the CDR3 is TGTGCCAGCACCAGGTTCCCAGATACGCAGTATTTT.

The V gene is TRBV19, the J gene TRBJ2-6, with D possibly being TRBD1 (5 bases). Germline V gives CDR1 LNHDA, CDR2 SQIVND (reference sequence). Trimming stripped 6 bases from V and 2 bases from J, with 8 bases between. The CDR3 has 14 amino acids. As DNA, the CDR3 is TGTGCCAGTAGCCAGGGTCCTGGGGCCAACGTCCTGACTTTC. Its translation: CASSQGPGANVLTF.